Included here is one T cell receptor (beta chain) sequence, with context. Method: immunoSEQ multiplex PCR; TCRdb's copy keeps in-frame clones and lacks some. The sample records 150,000 to 200,000 clones, about 92% being singletons. The CDR3 is 13 residues long. The V gene's germline CDR1 is MNHEY and CDR2 SMNVEV (reference sequence). The V gene lost 2 bases and the J gene lost 3 bases, with 8 bases spanning the gap. This sample stems from a study of blood T cell repertoires in COVID-19. The overall study: From T cells, B-cell-depleted T cells, or PBMCs came the material, which was cDNA or gDNA.

V and J are TRBV27 and TRBJ2-7; possible D gene TRBD2, 5 bases. The sequenced sample was peripheral blood. This receptor was obtained from a woman aged 55-75 years with COVID-19, enrolled during active disease. The CDR3 DNA reads as TGTGCCAGCAGTTTAACGGGAAACTACGAGCAGTACTTC. It specifies CASSLTGNYEQYF.